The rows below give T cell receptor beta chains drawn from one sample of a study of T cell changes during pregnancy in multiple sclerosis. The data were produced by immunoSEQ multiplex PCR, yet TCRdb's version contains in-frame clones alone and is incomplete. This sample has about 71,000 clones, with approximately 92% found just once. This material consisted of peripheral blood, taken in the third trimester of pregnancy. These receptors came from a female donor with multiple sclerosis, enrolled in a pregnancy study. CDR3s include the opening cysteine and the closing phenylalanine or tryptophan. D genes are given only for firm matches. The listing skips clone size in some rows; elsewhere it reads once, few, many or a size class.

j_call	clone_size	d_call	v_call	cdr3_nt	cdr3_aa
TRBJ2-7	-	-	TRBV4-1	TGCGCCAGCAGCCAAGAAGGCGCGGGGACCTACGAGCAGTACTTC	CASSQEGAGTYEQYF
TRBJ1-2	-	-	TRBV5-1	TGCGCCAGCAGCTTGGGACGGGGTCAGGTCGGCTACACCTTC	CASSLGRGQVGYTF
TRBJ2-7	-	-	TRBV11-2	TGTGCCAGCAGCTTCCCCGAGGGGGGGACCGAGCAGTACTTC	CASSFPEGGTEQYF
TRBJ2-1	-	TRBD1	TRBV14	TGTGCCAGCAGCCAAGATAAGGGACAGGGTACCCCCTACAATGAGCAGTTCTTC	CASSQDKGQGTPYNEQFF
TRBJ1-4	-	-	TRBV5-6	TGTGCCAGCAGCTTGGCAGGAGGGGATGAAAAACTGTTTTTT	CASSLAGGDEKLFF
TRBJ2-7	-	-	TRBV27	TGTGCCAGCAGGCCTCCGGGACACAACTACGAGCAGTACTTC	CASRPPGHNYEQYF
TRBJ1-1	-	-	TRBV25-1	TGTGCCAGCAGTGGAGGAGTGGACACTGAAGCTTTCTTT	CASSGGVDTEAFF
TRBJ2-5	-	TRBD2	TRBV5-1	TGCGCCAGCAGCGGATGGACTAGCACGGAGACCCAGTACTTC	CASSGWTSTETQYF
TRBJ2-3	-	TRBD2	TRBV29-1	TGCAGCGTTGGAGCGGGAGGGCCCGATACGCAGTATTTT	CSVGAGGPDTQYF
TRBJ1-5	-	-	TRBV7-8	TGTGCCAGCAGCCCCCAGAGGGGAGGTTGGAGCAATCAGCCCCAGCATTTT	CASSPQRGGWSNQPQHF
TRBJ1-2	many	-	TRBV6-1	TGTGCCAGCAGTGAAAGCGATTCCGGGGGCTATGGCTACACCTTC	CASSESDSGGYGYTF
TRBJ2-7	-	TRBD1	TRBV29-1	TGCAGCGTTGAAGAAGCAGGGGGCGCTTACGAGCAGTACTTC	CSVEEAGGAYEQYF
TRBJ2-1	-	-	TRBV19	TGTGCCAGTAGACCCGGGGGACGGGGGGAGCAGTTCTTC	CASRPGGRGEQFF
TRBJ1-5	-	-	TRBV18	TGTGCCAGCTCACTTTACCAGGGCCTCAATCAGCCCCAGCATTTT	CASSLYQGLNQPQHF
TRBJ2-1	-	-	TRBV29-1	TGCAGCGTTGACACTAGCAGCTCCTACAATGAGCAGTTCTTC	CSVDTSSSYNEQFF
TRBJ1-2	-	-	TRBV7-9	TGTGCCAGCAGCTTAGGACAGATCTATGGCTACACCTTC	CASSLGQIYGYTF
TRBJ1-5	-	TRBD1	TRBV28	TGTGCCAGCGCCCTCCGGGACAGGGGGCGGGGGGGCAATCAGCCCCAGCATTTT	CASALRDRGRGGNQPQHF
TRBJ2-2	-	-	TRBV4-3	TGCGCCAGCAGCCCGTTAAACTACAGGGGGGGGAACACCGGGGAGCTGTTTTTT	CASSPLNYRGGNTGELFF
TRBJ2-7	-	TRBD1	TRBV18	TGTGCCAGCTCACCCGGACAGGGCCTCTACGAGCAGTACTTC	CASSPGQGLYEQYF
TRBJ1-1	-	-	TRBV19	TGTGCCAGTAGTATTACAGGGAACACTGAAGCTTTCTTT	CASSITGNTEAFF
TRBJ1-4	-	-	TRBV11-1	TGTGCCAGCAGCGACATATTTTCTGCAACTAATGAAAAACTGTTTTTT	CASSDIFSATNEKLFF
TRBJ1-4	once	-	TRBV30	TGTGCCTGGAGTAGTCAGACAGGCGGGCGTGAAAAACTGTTTTTT	CAWSSQTGGREKLFF
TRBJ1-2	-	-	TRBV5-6	TGTGCCAGCAGCTTGGGACAAGACTATGGCTACACCTTC	CASSLGQDYGYTF
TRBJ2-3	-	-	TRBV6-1	TGTGCCAGCAAAACTACTCTCACAGATACGCAGTATTTT	CASKTTLTDTQYF
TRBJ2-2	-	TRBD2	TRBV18	TGTGCCAGCTCACGTACCGGGACTAGCGGGAGAGCGCGAAACACCGGGGAGCTGTTTTTT	CASSRTGTSGRARNTGELFF